A selection of T cell receptor beta chains follows, all from one sample in a study of memory CD4+ T cells and cytomegalovirus serostatus. Generated by immunoSEQ multiplex PCR, the TCRdb table keeps only in-frame clones and is missing some. The sample holds about 96,000 clones, 80% seen once. Specimen: memory CD4+ T cells from blood. Every receptor here comes from an adult in good health and CMV-seropositive. Each CDR3 is given with its conserved first and last residue. The order of the fields is clone size, D gene, CDR3 length, J gene, V gene, CDR3 protein, CDR3 DNA. A D gene is named only where the DNA matches it firmly. For some rows the clone size is stated as once, few or many, or as a class when expanded; others skip it.

>-|-|15|TRBJ2-7|TRBV7-2
CASSPQGGGPYEQYF
TGTGCCAGCAGCCCCCAGGGGGGCGGGCCTTACGAGCAGTACTTC
>-|TRBD2|15|TRBJ2-1|TRBV2
CASSKGLAGNDEQFF
TGTGCCAGCAGCAAGGGACTAGCGGGAAACGATGAGCAGTTCTTC
>-|TRBD1|15|TRBJ2-5|TRBV30
CAWCRTGGRGETQYF
TGTGCCTGGTGTAGGACAGGGGGAAGGGGAGAGACCCAGTACTTC
>-|-|14|TRBJ1-4|TRBV5-4
CASSLELGNEKLFF
TGTGCCAGCAGCTTGGAGTTGGGTAATGAAAAACTGTTTTTT
>-|-|13|TRBJ2-5|TRBV7-3
CASSRRDQETQYF
TGTGCCAGCAGCCGGCGGGACCAAGAGACCCAGTACTTC
>-|TRBD2|14|TRBJ2-1|TRBV27
CASGELAGDPEQFF
TGTGCCAGCGGGGAACTAGCGGGAGACCCTGAGCAGTTCTTC
>-|TRBD1|14|TRBJ2-1|TRBV19
CASSIQGARNEQFF
TGTGCCAGTAGTATTCAGGGGGCGCGTAATGAGCAGTTCTTC
>once|TRBD2|16|TRBJ2-1|TRBV5-1
CASGILAGVVHNEQFF
TGCGCCAGCGGGATCTTAGCGGGAGTGGTCCACAATGAGCAGTTCTTC
>-|-|12|TRBJ1-4|TRBV6-1
CASSGTDGGLFF
TGTGCCAGCAGTGGCACCGACGGGGGACTGTTTTTT
>-|-|14|TRBJ1-5|TRBV27
CASSFTGFGQPQHF
TGTGCCAGCAGTTTCACAGGCTTCGGCCAGCCCCAGCATTTT
>-|-|12|TRBJ1-3|TRBV10-3
CATVPSGNTIYF
TGTGCCACCGTTCCTTCTGGGAACACCATATATTTT
>-|-|15|TRBJ2-3|TRBV5-4
CASSLAGGAADTQYF
TGTGCCAGCAGCTTGGCGGGGGGCGCGGCAGATACGCAGTATTTT
>-|TRBD2|11|TRBJ2-3|TRBV20-1
CSASLADTQYF
TGCAGTGCGTCACTAGCGGATACGCAGTATTTT
>-|-|15|TRBJ2-7|TRBV5-1
CASSPGDNSIYEQYF
TGCGCCAGCAGCCCCGGCGATAACAGCATATACGAGCAGTACTTC
>-|-|14|TRBJ2-7|TRBV5-1
CASSLGPAGYEQYF
TGCGCCAGCAGCTTGGGCCCCGCAGGGTACGAGCAGTACTTC
>-|-|14|TRBJ1-2|TRBV6-6
CASTDAGRAGGYTF
TGTGCCAGCACCGACGCGGGCAGGGCGGGTGGCTACACCTTC
>-|-|16|TRBJ2-2|TRBV4-2
CASRPPEAPGGGELFF
TGTGCCAGCAGGCCCCCGGAAGCGCCAGGCGGGGGGGAGCTGTTTTTT
>-|-|14|TRBJ2-7|TRBV2
CASRLRVLNYEQYF
TGTGCCAGCAGACTAAGGGTACTGAACTACGAGCAGTACTTC
>-|TRBD2|16|TRBJ2-1|TRBV27
CASSLGGLAGEREQFF
TGTGCCAGCAGTTTAGGGGGACTAGCGGGAGAGAGAGAGCAGTTCTTC
>-|-|14|TRBJ1-5|TRBV5-5
CASSLQGGDQPQHF
TGTGCCAGCAGCTTACAGGGAGGGGATCAGCCCCAGCATTTT
>few|TRBD2|15|TRBJ2-2|TRBV2
CATQEFSGGTGELFF
TGTGCCACCCAGGAATTCAGCGGGGGCACCGGGGAGCTGTTTTTT
>-|-|12|TRBJ1-5|TRBV28
CASSLRYQPQHF
TGTGCCAGCAGTTTACGTTACCAGCCCCAGCATTTT
>-|TRBD1|13|TRBJ1-2|TRBV4-3
CASSQDRQGGNTF
TGCGCCAGCAGCCAAGATCGACAGGGTGGGAACACCTTC
>-|-|16|TRBJ1-4|TRBV19
CASRDRGRSDGEKLFF
TGTGCCAGTAGGGACCGGGGCCGGAGTGACGGGGAAAAACTGTTTTTT
>-|-|14|TRBJ2-1|TRBV5-1
CASSPWSDSNEQFF
TGCGCCAGCAGCCCCTGGTCGGATTCCAATGAGCAGTTCTTC
>once|TRBD2|14|TRBJ2-5|TRBV6-1
CASSGLAVGETQYF
TGTGCCAGCAGTGGACTAGCCGTCGGGGAGACCCAGTACTTC
>-|-|16|TRBJ1-3|TRBV28
CASSFGLIPSGNTIYF
TGTGCCAGCAGTTTTGGCCTAATTCCCTCTGGAAACACCATATATTTT
>-|-|14|TRBJ2-7|TRBV6-4
CASRDNLPRREQYF
TGTGCCAGCAGGGACAACCTGCCGCGGCGCGAGCAGTACTTC
>-|-|15|TRBJ1-4|TRBV28
CASSFKGLWWEKLFF
TGTGCCAGCAGTTTTAAGGGTTTGTGGTGGGAAAAACTGTTTTTT
>once|-|15|TRBJ1-2|TRBV7-9
CASSLGVAANYGYTF
TGTGCCAGCAGCTTAGGGGTAGCCGCTAACTATGGCTACACCTTC
>-|TRBD1|14|TRBJ1-1|TRBV2
CASNQQGGNTEAFF
TGTGCCAGCAACCAACAGGGGGGGAACACTGAAGCTTTCTTT
>-|-|15|TRBJ2-5|TRBV18
CASSPGVGQSETQYF
TGTGCCAGCTCACCAGGGGTTGGGCAATCGGAGACCCAGTACTTC
>-|-|16|TRBJ1-1|TRBV18
CASSPPGLQGDTEAFF
TGTGCCAGCTCACCTCCGGGCCTCCAAGGGGACACTGAAGCTTTCTTT
>-|-|14|TRBJ2-7|TRBV7-2
CASRLGGNIGEQYF
TGTGCCAGCAGATTAGGGGGAAATATTGGGGAGCAGTACTTC
>-|-|18|TRBJ2-3|TRBV9
CASSKLAEAGSRADTQYF
TGTGCCAGCAGCAAACTCGCGGAGGCAGGGTCAAGGGCAGATACGCAGTATTTT
>-|-|17|TRBJ2-2|TRBV4-1
CASSRSIGDNVAGELFF
TGCGCCAGCAGTCGAAGTATTGGGGATAATGTGGCCGGGGAGCTGTTTTTT
>-|-|12|TRBJ1-5|TRBV29-1
CSVQQPNQPQHF
TGCAGCGTCCAACAGCCCAATCAGCCCCAGCATTTT
>-|-|13|TRBJ1-1|TRBV29-1
CSAPNVGNTEAFF
TGCAGCGCTCCTAACGTGGGGAACACTGAAGCTTTCTTT
>-|-|13|TRBJ1-2|TRBV28
CASSLFGEGGYTF
TGTGCCAGCAGTTTATTCGGGGAAGGTGGCTACACCTTC
>-|TRBD1|15|TRBJ2-2|TRBV9
CASSVRQGYTGELFF
TGTGCCAGCAGCGTTAGACAGGGGTACACCGGGGAGCTGTTTTTT